The T cell receptor (beta chain) under discussion was sequenced for a study of glioma-infiltrating T cells (dated by TCRdb to about 2016). Looking at the study overall: Glioma tissue, non-neoplastic brain tissue and matched peripheral blood mononuclear cells were used as sources from which TCR alpha- and beta-chain repertoires were sequenced. To measure how far tissue and blood T-cell populations diverged, each tissue-infiltrating repertoire was compared against the peripheral blood repertoire of the same patient. The paired cohort comprised three low-grade glioma patients, 7 or 8 primary glioblastoma patients and three non-glioma patients contributing non-neoplastic brain tissue. Overall results and qualifications from the work: VJ-independent divergence between tissue and blood was lower than expected in non-neoplastic patients but higher than expected in all gliomas, particularly low-grade gliomas. Very few CDR3 sequences were shared between tissue and blood, attributed to high CDR3 diversity and limited sampling. The group comparisons were based on small numbers of patients: three non-neoplastic, three low-grade glioma and several glioblastoma patients.

This clonotype was seen a few times. What antigen it recognizes has not been identified. The input lacks base qualities; no much larger clone sits a single base away. From cysteine to phenylalanine, the CDR3 is 14 amino acids long. CDR3 DNA only is kept here, 42 bases in frame from base 1. Cut back by 0 bases and 6 bases, the V and J ends lie 12 bases apart. Reading the germline V gene gives CDR1 SGDLS and CDR2 YYNGEE. The iRepertoire nested amplicon-rescue multiplex PCR (arm-PCR) platform was used to amplify TCR alpha and beta CDR3 regions from RNA. For one-step reverse transcription and amplification, roughly 90-400 ng of tissue mRNA or PBMC total RNA was used as input. After bead purification, a secondary multiplex PCR added Illumina adapters, and libraries were gel-purified between 200 and 400 bp. Internal 6-nucleotide barcodes were carried by the libraries and were used for demultiplexing. The libraries were sequenced on an Illumina MiSeq using 2x220 or 2x250 nucleotide paired-end reads. In the source study's methods: Paired reads were merged using FLASH 1.2.11 and aligned with BWA-MEM to the GRCh37 human genome, and TRA and TRB reads were then extracted. V and J assignment used an IMGT-derived reference of cassette sequences and CDR3 motifs that included pseudogenes. Three-frame translation of reads was performed, and productive CDR3s were defined as those with a C...FGXG motif and no stop codons. Unique combinations of V-J cassette pair and CDR3 amino acid sequence were defined as clonotypes. Hamming distance filtering was applied to reads, with thresholds set by the sequence error rate of each sample in mapped regions. TCRdb trimmed public reads at Q25 via fastp, called clones via MiXCR and kept in-frame beta chains. Duplicate CDR3 protein sequences are folded into a single record with the most common DNA and genes. The V and J calls reflect TCRdb's pipeline rather than the authors' work. In all, the sample holds 150,000 or so distinct CDR3 sequences, and roughly two fifths of those were seen once. Roughly 20% of the sample is in the top ten clones.

The sample was glioma tissue, nonneoplastic brain tissue, or PBMCs (not recorded which). The source of this sequence is a human donor with low-grade glioma or glioblastoma, undergoing nonglioma brain surgery, or in good health (not recorded which). The receptor chain draws on TRBV9 and TRBJ1-1; the D region possibly corresponds to TRBD1 (5 bases align). The CDR3 protein sequence reads: CASSVEGEGAEAFF. The DNA reads as follows: TGTGCCAGCAGCGTAGAAGGGGAAGGCGCTGAAGCTTTCTTT.